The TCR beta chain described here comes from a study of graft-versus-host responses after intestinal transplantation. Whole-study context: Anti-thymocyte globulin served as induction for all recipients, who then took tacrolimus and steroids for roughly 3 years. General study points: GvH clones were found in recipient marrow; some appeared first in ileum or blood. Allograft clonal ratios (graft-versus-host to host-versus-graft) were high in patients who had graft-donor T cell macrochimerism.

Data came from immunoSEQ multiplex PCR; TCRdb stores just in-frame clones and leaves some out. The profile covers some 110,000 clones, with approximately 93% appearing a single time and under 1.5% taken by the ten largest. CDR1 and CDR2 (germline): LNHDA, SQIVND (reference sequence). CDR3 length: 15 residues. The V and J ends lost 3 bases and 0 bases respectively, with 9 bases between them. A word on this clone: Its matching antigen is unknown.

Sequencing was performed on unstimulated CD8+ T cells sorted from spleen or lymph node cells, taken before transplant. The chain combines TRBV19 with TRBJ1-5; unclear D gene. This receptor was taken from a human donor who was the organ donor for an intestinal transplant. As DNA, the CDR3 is TGTGCCAGTAGTATCTCGGGGATTAGCAATCAGCCCCAGCATTTT. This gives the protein CASSISGISNQPQHF.